This T cell receptor beta chain derives from a study of blood T cell repertoires in COVID-19. Across the study: Collection of acute and convalescent COVID-19 samples took place in the United States, Italy and Spain.

The participants were between roughly 18 and 89 years old and came from roughly 24 US areas. Participants' reported clinical history set cohort assignment. Donors in Cohort 3 who had recovered were those with two negative PCRs, healthcare professional clearance, or resolution of their symptoms. The protocol was immunoSEQ multiplex PCR, while the TCRdb copy is restricted to in-frame clones and leaves out a portion. The table records fewer than 450,000 clones, roughly 87% of them present only once. The sequence derives from a woman in her 30s who had recovered from COVID-19. Sequencing was performed on PBMCs or T cells enriched from blood (not recorded which).

CDR3 protein: CASSLTGGASNQPQHF. In DNA, the CDR3 is TGTGCCAGCAGTTTGACAGGGGGCGCAAGCAATCAGCCCCAGCATTTT. The chain is built from TRBV28 and TRBJ1-5; 10 nucleotides line up with TRBD1. J lost 1 base, V lost 3 bases, and 3 bases had no gene match. Germline V CDR1 and CDR2: MDHEN, SYDVKM. The CDR3 extends over 16 amino acids.